Following are 25 T cell receptor beta chains from one sample sequenced in a study of cytomegalovirus exposure and HLA in healthy donors (dated by TCRdb to 2015 to 2018). The library was produced with the immunoSEQ multiplex PCR assay. The multiplex PCR relied on a mix of 60 forward primers for TCR Vbeta segments and 13 reverse primers for TCR Jbeta segments. In its TCRdb copy, this immuneACCESS table keeps in-frame sequences only and misses some clones. Where compared with another copy, unresolved V genes explain less than half of these, and the others have no known cause. The sample table shows 150,000 to 200,000 clones, and approximately 78% are seen once. The ten largest clones capture less than 2.5% of the sample. The sample consisted of PBMCs. These receptors all come from a male donor in good health and CMV-seronegative.

The genes are TRBV15 and TRBJ2-1; D possibly corresponds to TRBD2 (5 bases). V was shortened by 1 base and J by 6 bases, with 13 bases between the two germline ends. This CDR3 spans 15 amino acids. Per germline, CDR1 LNHNV and CDR2 YYDKDF (reference sequence). The CDR3 reads CATSRAGILINEQFF. In DNA, the CDR3 is TGTGCCACCAGCAGAGCCGGGATTCTCATCAATGAGCAGTTCTTC. Supplemented by reference TRBV15 and TRBJ2-1, the full variable domain reads DAMVIQNPRYQVTQFGKPVTLSCSQTLNHNVMYWYQQKSSQAPKLLFHYYDKDFNNEADTPDNFQSRRPNTSFCFLDIRSPGLGDTAMYLCATSRAGILINEQFFGPGTRLTVL.

The chain couples TRBV6-5 to TRBJ1-5; D gene unclear. This CDR3 has 15 amino acids. V shed 5 bases and J shed 0 bases, with 11 bases lying between them. Germline V gene sequence: CDR1 MNHEY, CDR2 SVGAGI. For the CDR3, the DNA is TGTGCCAGCAGTGTGGAGGTAGATAGCAATCAGCCCCAGCATTTT. Translated: CASSVEVDSNQPQHF.

The chain couples TRBV5-3 to TRBJ2-5; possibly TRBD2 for D (5 bases). TRBV5-3 is an open reading frame, and its role is uncertain. Deletions cut 3 bases from V and 0 bases from J, with 6 bases between. The CDR3 contains 13 residues. CDR3 residues: CARSSGYQETQYF. In DNA form, the CDR3 reads TGTGCCAGAAGCTCGGGGTACCAAGAGACCCAGTACTTC.

In this sample, this clone turned up a few times. The chain uses TRBV2 and TRBJ2-7, with D possibly matching TRBD1 (6 bases). Trimming left V 6 bases short and J 5 bases short, with 14 bases between. The CDR3 length is 13 residues. Germline V gene lookup returns CDR1 SNHLY and CDR2 FYNNEI. The CDR3 protein is CASSRQGLNEQYF. The CDR3 nucleotides are TGTGCCAGCAGCAGGCAGGGGCTGAACGAGCAGTACTTC.

The chain combines TRBV29-1 with TRBJ2-1; TRBD1 aligns across 7 bases. After removal of 6 bases from V and 0 bases from J, the junction contained 5 bases not matched to a gene. From germline, CDR1 is SQVTM and CDR2 ANQGSEA. The CDR3 is made up of 14 amino acids. CDR3 loop: CSVDRASSYNEQFF. Here the CDR3 DNA reads TGCAGCGTAGACAGGGCGAGCTCCTACAATGAGCAGTTCTTC.

The chain uses TRBV18 and TRBJ2-1; 8 positions match TRBD1. CDR3 length: 17 amino acids. Per the germline V gene, CDR1 is KGHSH and CDR2 is LQKENI. V lost 7 bases, J lost 0 bases, and 11 bases stayed unmatched. The CDR3 sequence: CASYTATGESSYNEQFF. CDR3 bases: TGTGCCAGCTATACCGCGACAGGGGAGTCCTCCTACAATGAGCAGTTCTTC.

This sequence joins TRBV14 and TRBJ2-1, with TRBD1 as a possible D gene (6 bases). Germline V gene data show CDR1 as SGHDN and CDR2 as FVKESK. The CDR3 covers 16 residues. Trimming removed 0 bases at V and 1 base at J, with 10 bases between. This chain's CDR3 is CASSQEDRPSYNEQFF. CDR3 DNA: TGTGCCAGCAGCCAAGAGGACAGACCTTCCTACAATGAGCAGTTCTTC.

The rearrangement links TRBV7-2 to TRBJ2-1; D ambiguous. The CDR3 has 12 amino acids. Germline V gives CDR1 SGHTA, CDR2 FQGNSA. The V end lost 5 bases, the J end lost 7 bases, and 9 bases lay between the germline ends. CDR3 amino acids: CASSPPFNEQFF. As DNA, the CDR3 is TGTGCCAGCAGCCCCCCGTTTAATGAGCAGTTCTTC.

The chain combines TRBV5-4 with TRBJ1-2, with D perhaps matching TRBD1 (6 bases). Trimming removed 1 base at V and 2 bases at J, with 12 bases between. Germline V lookup: CDR1 SGHNT, CDR2 YYREEE (reference sequence). The CDR3 length is 15 residues. The CDR3 region is CASSLLAGVNYGYTF. CDR3 nucleotide sequence: TGTGCCAGCAGCTTGTTGGCAGGGGTGAACTATGGCTACACCTTC.

The V call is TRBV5-1, the J call TRBJ2-7, with 10 bases aligning to TRBD1. Germline CDR1 reads SGHRS; CDR2 reads YFSETQ. This CDR3 is built from 17 residues. V was clipped by 2 bases and J by 2 bases; unmatched bases: 10. CDR3 region: CASSLKGWDRGPYEQYF. The CDR3 DNA sequence: TGCGCCAGCAGCTTAAAGGGCTGGGACAGGGGTCCCTACGAGCAGTACTTC.

The CDR3: CASSLLGPYEKLFF. The CDR3 DNA reads TGTGCCAGCAGCTTACTGGGGCCGTATGAAAAACTGTTTTTT. The chain couples TRBV7-9 to TRBJ1-4; possibly TRBD1 for D (5 bases). CDR3 length: 14 amino acids. V lost 2 bases and J lost 6, with 10 bases in between. From germline, CDR1 is SEHNR and CDR2 FQNEAQ (reference sequence).

The chain employs TRBV15 and TRBJ2-1, with TRBD2 as a possible D gene (6 bases). Germline V gene sequence: CDR1 LNHNV, CDR2 YYDKDF (reference sequence). The germline V and J ends were trimmed by 1 base and 2 bases, with 12 bases remaining between them. The CDR3 is 16 amino acids. The DNA for the CDR3 is TGTGCCACCAGCAGAGTCGGCGGGGAAGCCTACAATGAGCAGTTCTTC. This encodes CATSRVGGEAYNEQFF.

The chain combines TRBV4-2 with TRBJ2-7; no reliable D call. Trimming shortened V by 4 bases and J by 0 bases, and 7 bases separated the two germline ends. The CDR3 is 13 residues long. In germline, CDR1 is LGHNA, CDR2 YNFKEQ. CDR3 DNA sequence: TGTGCCAGCAGCCCAACGGTCTCCTACGAGCAGTACTTC. The encoded protein is CASSPTVSYEQYF.

The V and J genes are TRBV11-1 and TRBJ2-7; TRBD1 agrees at 9 bases. Trimming removed 7 bases from V and 2 bases from J; junction bases left unmatched: 6. The CDR3 has 14 amino acids. The germline V gene has CDR1 SGHAT and CDR2 FQDESV (reference sequence). CDR3 sequence: CASKRTGDTYEQYF. The CDR3, as DNA: TGTGCCAGCAAACGGACAGGGGACACCTACGAGCAGTACTTC.

The J gene is TRBJ1-2, the V gene TRBV4-1; D is possibly TRBD1 (5 bases). Germline V lookup: CDR1 MGHRA, CDR2 YSYEKL. The CDR3 runs 13 residues. V was pared by 0 bases and J by 13 bases, with 15 bases between. CDR3 protein: CASSQDRRGSPTF. CDR3 DNA: TGCGCCAGCAGCCAAGATAGGAGGGGATCCCCCACCTTC.

The rearrangement joins TRBV10-2 to TRBJ1-3; D not resolved. V gave up 3 bases and J gave up 4 bases, with 13 bases separating them. CDR1 WSHSY and CDR2 SAAADI come from the germline V gene. The CDR3 consists of 15 residues. The CDR3 spells CASSDPRRGGNTIYF. The CDR3 DNA follows: TGCGCCAGCAGTGATCCCCGGCGGGGAGGAAACACCATATATTTT.

The V and J genes are TRBV4-3 and TRBJ2-2; TRBD1 matches at 7 bases. Per germline, CDR1 LGHNA and CDR2 YSLEER. The CDR3 has 16 amino acids. The V gene end was trimmed by 2 bases and the J gene end by 1 base; junction bases not matched to a gene: 4. The CDR3 loop is CASSQLRTGNTGELFF. For the CDR3, the DNA is TGCGCCAGCAGCCAATTACGGACAGGGAACACCGGGGAGCTGTTTTTT.

The rearrangement links TRBV4-3 to TRBJ1-6; 9 bases are shared with TRBD1. There are 15 residues in the CDR3. Germline CDR1 reads LGHNA; CDR2 reads YSLEER. Trimming took 1 base from V and 7 from J; bases not matched to a gene: 2. This chain's CDR3 is CASSQVGQGNSPLHF. CDR3 coding DNA: TGCGCCAGCAGCCAAGTCGGACAGGGGAATTCACCCCTCCACTTT.

This chain joins TRBV19 and TRBJ1-1; D is unresolved. The ends were cut back, 2 bases at V and 0 bases at J, with 16 bases in the middle. From germline, CDR1 is LNHDA and CDR2 SQIVND (reference sequence). The CDR3 loop spans 17 amino acids. CDR3 coding DNA: TGTGCCAGTAGTATATGGCCTGGGCCCGTTATGAACACTGAAGCTTTCTTT. Amino acids: CASSIWPGPVMNTEAFF.

This clone has only a few counts. V is TRBV25-1 and J is TRBJ1-2; 8 bases fit TRBD1. Germline CDR1 reads MGHDK; CDR2 reads SYGVNS. V lost 2 bases and J lost 5; bases outside the gene matches: 4. The CDR3 spans 14 residues. CDR3 sequence (DNA): TGTGCCAGCAGTGAAAGGGGACAGGTTTATGGCTACACCTTC. Protein product: CASSERGQVYGYTF.

This clone was picked up a small number of times. This chain links TRBV27 with TRBJ1-1, with D possibly matching TRBD1 (6 bases). The V end was cut by 6 bases, the J end by 1 base, with 18 bases between. The germline V gene has CDR1 MNHEY and CDR2 SMNVEV (reference sequence). The CDR3 is 16 residues long. The chain's CDR3 is CASRDPGRGTNTEAFF. The DNA of the CDR3 is TGTGCCAGCAGAGATCCGGGGAGGGGGACGAACACTGAAGCTTTCTTT.

CDR3 loop: CASSSSWGGTGELFF. CDR3 bases: TGTGCCAGCAGTTCCTCTTGGGGGGGAACCGGGGAGCTGTTTTTT. V and J are TRBV27 and TRBJ2-2; 7 nucleotides match TRBD2. V dropped 4 bases and J dropped 5; count of bases not matched to a gene: 7. The germline V gene has CDR1 MNHEY and CDR2 SMNVEV (reference sequence). The CDR3 contains 15 residues.

This chain links TRBV2 with TRBJ2-3, with 9 bases fitting TRBD2. J gave up 0 bases and V 8 bases, and 6 bases lay outside the gene matches. The V gene's germline CDR1 is SNHLY and CDR2 FYNNEI. The CDR3 extends over 15 amino acids. The CDR3 nucleotides are TGTGCCAGCGCCGCGGGGGGGCCGAGCACAGATACGCAGTATTTT. This gives the protein CASAAGGPSTDTQYF.

The chain uses TRBV7-6 and TRBJ2-3, with D possibly matching TRBD2 (5 bases). This CDR3 contains 14 residues. Germline loops: CDR1 SGHVS, CDR2 FNYEAQ. The V and J ends lost 5 bases and 1 base respectively, with 10 bases between them. The CDR3 is CASSLSGGTDTQYF. The DNA for the CDR3 is TGTGCCAGCAGCCTGTCCGGGGGCACAGATACGCAGTATTTT.

The CDR3, as DNA: TGTGCCAGCAGCGAAGGTGGACAGGGGGTTAACTATGGCTACACCTTC. Translation: CASSEGGQGVNYGYTF. The chain uses TRBV7-2 and TRBJ1-2; TRBD1 aligns across 10 bases. Germline V CDR1 and CDR2: SGHTA, FQGNSA. Trimming at V came to 5 bases and at J to 1 base, leaving 7 bases not matched to a gene. CDR3 length: 16 amino acids.